This entry concerns a single T cell receptor beta chain. Those enrolled in Seattle joined during active infection and were followed longitudinally afterward. The source of the sample is a study of blood T cell repertoires in COVID-19. The overall study: Sources were T cells, B-cell-depleted T cells, or PBMCs; the material itself was cDNA or gDNA.

Per the germline V gene, CDR1 is SGHRS and CDR2 is YFSETQ. This CDR3 is built from 14 residues. V lost 0 bases to trimming and J lost 4 bases, with 7 bases between them. The authors' processing: From reference gene primer amplification, estimates of nucleated cell counts were derived. Clones were read by immunoSEQ multiplex PCR, and TCRdb kept only the in-frame ones, dropping some. D and trimming come from the DNA, and the V and J calls and clone size come from that table. The table records 160,000 or so clones, 85% to 95% of them present only once. The specimen sequenced was peripheral blood. The gene calls are TRBV5-1 and TRBJ1-4, with D hard to call. This sequence originates from a woman aged 60-75 years with COVID-19, enrolled during active disease. The CDR3 reads CASSLERYNEKLFF. Written as DNA, the CDR3 is TGCGCCAGCAGCTTGGAGCGGTATAATGAAAAACTGTTTTTT.